Listed below are T cell receptor beta chains from one sample, sequenced in a study of tumor-infiltrating lymphocytes in oesophageal squamous cell carcinoma. TCRdb re-analysed the PCR reads in MiXCR, keeping a single row per CDR3 protein. The table shows about 10,000 distinct CDR3 sequences, with approximately 62% occurring only once. Sequenced: esophageal tumor tissue. These receptor sequences come from a male donor with esophageal squamous cell carcinoma. CDR3s include the opening cysteine and the closing phenylalanine or tryptophan. D genes are given only for firm matches. Expanded clones are given a class, and other clones once, few, many or no size at all.

clone size	V gene	D gene	J gene	CDR3 DNA	CDR3 protein
-	TRBV7-6	-	TRBJ2-5	TGTGCTAGCAGCACCCGAACAGAAGAGACCCAGTACTTC	CASSTRTEETQYF
-	TRBV10-3	-	TRBJ2-5	TGTGCCATCAGTGATCGGGGGGCTGAGACCCAGTACTTC	CAISDRGAETQYF
few	TRBV7-8	TRBD2	TRBJ2-1	TGTGCCAGCAGCCCGCCGGGAATTAGCGGGAGGGCCTACAATGAGCAGTTCTTC	CASSPPGISGRAYNEQFF
-	TRBV7-8	-	TRBJ2-2	TGTGCCAGCAGATTGGGACACGCGAACACCGGGGAGCTGTTTTTT	CASRLGHANTGELFF
-	TRBV7-2	TRBD2	TRBJ2-5	TGTGCCAGCAGCTTAGCGTGGCTAGCGGGTCAAGAGACCCAGTACTTC	CASSLAWLAGQETQYF
many	TRBV5-1	-	TRBJ1-6	TGCGCCAGCAGTCGGACCGAAGACTCACCCCTCCACTTT	CASSRTEDSPLHF
-	TRBV6-2/TRBV6-3	-	TRBJ1-2	TGTGCCAGCAGTTACTCACCGGCAGCAGGGACCTATGGCTACACCTTC	CASSYSPAAGTYGYTF
-	TRBV25-1	-	TRBJ1-3	TGTGCCAGCAGTGGTACCAGCTCTGGAAACACCATATATTTT	CASSGTSSGNTIYF
-	TRBV7-3	-	TRBJ2-2	TGTGCCAGCAGCTCTACAGGGTCCGGGGAGCTGTTTTTT	CASSSTGSGELFF
medium-sized	TRBV7-7	TRBD1	TRBJ2-7	TGTGCTAGCAGTCGGGGACAGGGTGTCTATGAGCAGTACTTC	CASSRGQGVYEQYF
-	TRBV7-6	-	TRBJ2-1	TGTGCCAGCAGCTTAGAACAGGGTGCCTTAAGGAAGCAGTTCTTC	CASSLEQGALRKQFF
medium-sized	TRBV28	-	TRBJ2-4	TGTGCCAGCAGTCCACACCGACAGGGAGGTTACTTC	CASSPHRQGGYF
-	TRBV7-6	-	TRBJ2-2	TGTGCCAGCAGCTTAGATGGGCTAGTTGACACCGGGGAGCTGTTTTTT	CASSLDGLVDTGELFF
few	TRBV29-1	-	TRBJ1-2	TGCAGCGTTGGGGAGAGGGACTATGGCTACACCTTC	CSVGERDYGYTF